This T cell receptor (beta chain) is from a study of control samples from healthy donors and cancer patients. Profiling relied on immunoSEQ multiplex PCR, and the TCRdb table lists in-frame clones only, not all of them. The profile shows some 120,000 clones, 70% to 90% of them singletons. Trimming took off 0 bases at V and 4 bases at J, with 13 bases between the two ends. The germline V gene encodes CDR1 MGHRA and CDR2 YSYEKL. This CDR3 is built from 15 residues. Specimen: blood. The gene calls are TRBV4-1 and TRBJ2-7; D not resolved. The receptor's source is a woman between 70 and 85 years old in good health. CDR3 sequence: CASSQDRARLYEQYF. The CDR3 DNA follows: TGCGCCAGCAGCCAAGATAGGGCTCGCCTTTACGAGCAGTACTTC.